This TCR beta chain was documented in a study of response to subunit inactivated influenza vaccine. The CDR3 contains 13 residues. Deletions cut 5 bases from V and 7 bases from J, with 14 bases between. Only a few counts were recorded for this clonotype. Using its own MiXCR run on the RT-PCR reads, TCRdb lists one record per CDR3 protein. Found here are about 530,000 distinct CDR3 sequences, around 13% of them singletons; the top ten hold roughly 13%. This TCR was recovered from a man aged 50-59 years who received an inactivated influenza vaccine. Source: PBMCs from blood, taken roughly 45 days after vaccination. V is TRBV12-3 or TRBV12-4 and J is TRBJ1-1; weak D call: TRBD1 (6 bases). The CDR3 DNA is TGTGCCAGCAGTCTAGGGGGGGCAAGTGAAGCTTTCTTT. Translated, it gives CASSLGGASEAFF.